This T cell receptor beta chain was sequenced in a study of shared clonotypes between healthy human individuals. Only in-frame clones appear in the TCRdb table, and some are missing; sequencing was by immunoSEQ multiplex PCR. Of about 490,000 clones in the sample, 70% to 85% were seen once. This clone was observed a single time. The sequenced sample consisted of PBMCs. The clonotype comes from a woman between 35 and 50 years old in good health. Some clones in this sample may be carry-over from other donors' samples.

CDR3 in amino acids: CASSLGTSKAQYF. The CDR3 DNA reads TGTGCCAGCAGCTTAGGAACCTCCAAGGCGCAGTATTTT. This chain uses TRBV7-2 with TRBJ2-3, with D uncertain. CDR1 is SGHTA and CDR2 is FQGNSA in the germline V gene. The CDR3 runs 13 residues. Trimming took 1 base from V and 10 from J, leaving 12 bases between them.